These 8 T cell receptor beta chains came from one sample sequenced in a study of blood T cell repertoires in COVID-19. Only in-frame clones appear in the TCRdb table, and some are missing; sequencing was by immunoSEQ multiplex PCR. The profile shows around 60,000 clones, around 86% of them singletons. Sequencing used peripheral blood. The receptors shown here come from a woman older than 75 with acute or convalescent COVID-19.

The chain uses TRBV12-3 or TRBV12-4 and TRBJ1-2; D remains ambiguous. The CDR3 has 12 residues. Deletions cut 3 bases from V and 7 bases from J, with 9 bases between. CDR3: CASSLAGAGYTF. Written as DNA, the CDR3 is TGTGCCAGCAGTTTGGCCGGAGCTGGCTACACCTTC.

The rearrangement links TRBV2 to TRBJ2-3, with 7 bases identical to TRBD2. Trimming cost V 1 base and J 2 bases; bases outside gene matches: 9. The CDR3 consists of 17 residues. Germline V gene lookup returns CDR1 SNHLY and CDR2 FYNNEI. In DNA, the CDR3 is TGTGCCAGCAGTGAAGGGATAGCGGGTGGTATCACAGATACGCAGTATTTT. Its protein product is CASSEGIAGGITDTQYF.

J is TRBJ1-1 and V is TRBV2; weak D call: TRBD1 (6 bases). The CDR3 consists of 14 residues. Germline values: CDR1 SNHLY, CDR2 FYNNEI. Trimming cost V 6 bases and J 0 bases, with 11 bases left between them. The DNA of the CDR3 is TGTGCCAGCAGCGCCAGGGGCTTGAACACTGAAGCTTTCTTT. Translated, it gives CASSARGLNTEAFF. The full variable domain, completed using reference TRBV2 and TRBJ1-1, is EPEVTQTPSHQVTQMGQEVILRCVPISNHLYFYWYRQILGQKVEFLVSFYNNEISEKSEIFDDQFSVERPDGSNFTLKIRSTKLEDSAMYFCASSARGLNTEAFFGQGTRLTVV.

This sequence joins TRBV5-1 and TRBJ2-2; D remains unclear. Between the trimmed V and J ends, which lost 6 bases and 2 bases, there was a span of 11 bases. Germline loops: CDR1 SGHRS, CDR2 YFSETQ. The CDR3 has 14 residues. CDR3 amino acids: CASNQNRNTGELFF. CDR3 coding DNA: TGCGCCAGCAACCAGAATCGAAACACCGGGGAGCTGTTTTTT.

This sequence joins TRBV5-1 and TRBJ2-5; 7 positions match TRBD2. The CDR3 is 16 amino acids. Germline CDR1 SGHRS, CDR2 YFSETQ. V was clipped by 4 bases and J by 2 bases; unmatched bases: 11. The CDR3 bases are TGCGCCAGCAGCCCAAGAACGGCTAGCGGACAAGAGACCCAGTACTTC. Its protein is CASSPRTASGQETQYF.

A remark on this clone: This sample includes further DNA sequences coding for the same CDR3. This sequence joins TRBV9 and TRBJ1-6; D is unresolved. Germline-derived CDR1 and CDR2 are SGDLS and YYNGEE. Trimming stripped 0 bases from V and 6 bases from J, with 7 bases between. The CDR3 has 14 amino acids. In nucleotides, the CDR3 is TGTGCCAGCAGCGTAGCCAGGCTTAATTCACCCCTCCACTTT. Amino acids: CASSVARLNSPLHF.

This chain links TRBV19 with TRBJ1-2; possible D gene TRBD1, 5 bases. V shed 6 bases and J shed 6 bases, with 17 bases lying between them. The CDR3 spans 14 residues. In germline, CDR1 is LNHDA, CDR2 SQIVND (reference sequence). This chain's CDR3 is CASSPARQLNGYTF. As DNA, the CDR3 is TGTGCCAGTAGCCCCGCCCGACAGCTCAATGGCTACACCTTC.

The gene calls are TRBV5-8 and TRBJ2-1; D might be TRBD2 (7 bases). Trimming cost V 1 base and J 6 bases, with 17 bases left between them. The CDR3 loop spans 16 amino acids. The germline CDR1 and CDR2 sequences are SGHTS and YDEGEE. DNA for the CDR3: TGTGCCAGCAGCTTGACGGGGGCGGGGGAGTTCAATGAGCAGTTCTTC. It is translated as CASSLTGAGEFNEQFF.